Each of the 24 T cell receptor beta chains below was sequenced from the same sample in a study of control samples from healthy donors and cancer patients. The protocol was immunoSEQ multiplex PCR, while the TCRdb copy is restricted to in-frame clones and leaves out a portion. This table has 260,000 or so clones, over 70% appearing once. The specimen was PBMCs. These receptor sequences come from a woman aged 55-70 years with lung cancer.

The chain uses TRBV7-9 and TRBJ1-4; the D is unclear. V lost 1 base to trimming and J lost 5 bases, with 8 bases between them. The CDR3 has 14 amino acids. CDR1 is SEHNR and CDR2 is FQNEAQ in the germline V gene (reference sequence). CDR3 protein: CASSLGSGNEKLFF. The CDR3 DNA reads TGTGCCAGCAGCTTAGGGTCAGGCAATGAAAAACTGTTTTTT.

This rearrangement joins TRBV28 to TRBJ1-4; 7 bases map to TRBD1. The V gene's germline CDR1 is MDHEN and CDR2 SYDVKM. V trimming: 2 bases; J trimming: 8 bases; junction bases outside the gene matches: 8. The CDR3 spans 15 residues. The CDR3 here is CASSLPLQGKEKLFF. The CDR3 DNA follows: TGTGCCAGCAGTTTACCTTTACAGGGGAAGGAAAAACTGTTTTTT.

This chain uses TRBV6-4 with TRBJ1-6; no definite D call. The V and J ends lost 3 bases and 10 bases respectively, with 10 bases between them. The CDR3 length is 13 residues. Germline assignment: CDR1 MRHNA and CDR2 SNTAGT. CDR3 protein: CASSEARGSPLHF. The CDR3 nucleotides are TGTGCCAGCAGTGAGGCCAGAGGATCACCCCTCCACTTT.

The J gene is TRBJ1-3, the V gene TRBV5-1; D not certain. Germline-derived CDR1 and CDR2 are SGHRS and YFSETQ. The CDR3 consists of 13 residues. Trimming took 7 bases from V and 0 from J, leaving 8 bases between them. CDR3 in amino acids: CASVDGSGNTIYF. For the CDR3, the DNA is TGCGCCAGCGTCGACGGCTCTGGAAACACCATATATTTT.

This rearrangement joins TRBV4-2 to TRBJ1-1; no clear D. The length of the CDR3 is 15 residues. V lost 0 bases and J lost 1, with 9 bases in between. CDR1 is LGHNA and CDR2 is YNFKEQ in the germline V gene. The CDR3 nucleotides are TGTGCCAGCAGCCAAGAGTTCCAAAAGAACACTGAAGCTTTCTTT. It encodes CASSQEFQKNTEAFF.

This clone was counted only a few times. The V gene is TRBV7-8, the J gene TRBJ2-1, with 10 bases lining up with TRBD2. In germline, CDR1 is SGHVS, CDR2 FQNEAQ. V dropped 4 bases and J dropped 2; count of bases not matched to a gene: 5. The CDR3 consists of 16 residues. The CDR3 coding sequence is TGTGCCAGCAGCTATTCAGCGGGAGGGGCCTACAATGAGCAGTTCTTC. Translated, it gives CASSYSAGGAYNEQFF.

The V and J genes are TRBV6-2 or TRBV6-3 and TRBJ1-3; no definite D call. The CDR3 runs 14 residues. Per germline, CDR1 MNHEY and CDR2 SVGEGT. V lost 0 bases and J lost 0, with 3 bases in between. CDR3 coding DNA: TGTGCCAGCAGTTACTCTGCCTCTGGAAACACCATATATTTT. Protein product: CASSYSASGNTIYF.

The chain has TRBV6-5 and TRBJ2-7; D is possibly TRBD1 (6 bases). Trimming shortened V by 5 bases and J by 0 bases, and 14 bases separated the two germline ends. The CDR3 totals 15 residues. Per the germline V gene, CDR1 is MNHEY and CDR2 is SVGAGI. In DNA form, the CDR3 reads TGTGCCAGCAGTCCACAGGGTCCTAGCTCCTACGAGCAGTACTTC. Translated: CASSPQGPSSYEQYF.

V gene TRBV9 combines with J gene TRBJ1-1; 7 nucleotides agree with TRBD1. Per the germline V gene, CDR1 is SGDLS and CDR2 is YYNGEE. This CDR3 has 15 amino acids. Trimming removed 4 bases from V and 0 bases from J; junction bases left unmatched: 6. In DNA form, the CDR3 reads TGTGCCAGCAGCCCGCAGGGGGGGATGAACACTGAAGCTTTCTTT. Its translation is CASSPQGGMNTEAFF.

The chain employs TRBV28 and TRBJ2-1, with 14 bases aligning to TRBD2. Trimming took 5 bases from V and 13 from J; bases not matched to a gene: 16. Germline lookup yields CDR1 MDHEN and CDR2 SYDVKM. The CDR3 totals 17 residues. In nucleotides, the CDR3 is TGTGCCAGCAGTCCCTCTCCCGGGACTAGCGGGAGCGATTCCCAGTTCTTC. Protein sequence: CASSPSPGTSGSDSQFF.

This clone showed up just a few times. V gene TRBV3-1 (or the pseudogene TRBV3-2) combines with J gene TRBJ1-2; D ambiguous. The germline V gene encodes CDR1 LGHDT and CDR2 YNNKEL (reference sequence). This CDR3 is 13 amino acids long. V shed 1 base and J shed 7 bases, with 10 bases lying between them. This chain's CDR3 is CASSQGRGSGYTF. Written as DNA, the CDR3 is TGTGCCAGCAGCCAAGGTCGAGGGTCTGGCTACACCTTC.

This chain joins TRBV24-1 and TRBJ2-2, with 12 nucleotides matching TRBD1. With 6 bases clipped from V and 4 bases from J, the junction kept 11 bases outside the gene matches. The CDR3 is 18 amino acids. The V gene's germline CDR1 is KGHDR and CDR2 SFDVKD. The CDR3: CATSQYRDRGQGTGELFF. In nucleotides, the CDR3 is TGTGCCACCAGTCAATACCGGGACAGGGGGCAGGGCACCGGGGAGCTGTTTTTT.

This sequence joins TRBV7-8 and TRBJ1-5, with unresolved D. The CDR3 loop spans 17 amino acids. The V and J ends lost 6 bases and 1 base respectively, with 19 bases between them. Germline CDR1 SGHVS, CDR2 FQNEAQ. CDR3 protein: CASSLQTVYESNQPQHF. The CDR3 coding sequence is TGTGCCAGCAGTCTACAGACGGTTTACGAAAGCAATCAGCCCCAGCATTTT.

This clone was detected a few times. The rearrangement joins TRBV7-8 to TRBJ2-7; D is uncertain. CDR1 and CDR2 from the germline V gene are SGHVS and FQNEAQ. The CDR3 runs 14 residues. V dropped 5 bases and J dropped 7 bases, with 18 bases sitting between them. The CDR3: CASSILVALGEQYF. For the CDR3, the DNA is TGTGCCAGCAGCATACTGGTGGCCCTAGGTGAGCAGTACTTC. The full variable domain, its missing parts supplied by reference TRBV7-8 and TRBJ2-7, is GAGVSQSPRYKVAKRGQDVALRCDPISGHVSLFWYQQALGQGPEFLTYFQNEAQLDKSGLPSDRFFAERPEGSVSTLKIQRTQQEDSAVYLCASSILVALGEQYFGPGTRLTVT.

V and J are TRBV27 and TRBJ2-2, with 10 bases matching TRBD2. The CDR3 covers 16 residues. V shed 5 bases and J 4 bases; nucleotides not matched to a gene: 7. CDR1 MNHEY and CDR2 SMNVEV come from the germline V gene (reference sequence). The CDR3 DNA follows: TGTGCCAGCAGTCCTCTAGCGGGAGTGGGCACCGGGGAGCTGTTTTTT. It specifies CASSPLAGVGTGELFF.

This rearrangement joins TRBV10-3 to TRBJ2-7; no clear D gene. V lost 4 bases, J lost 4 bases, and 17 bases lay in between. The length of the CDR3 is 15 residues. Germline V gene lookup returns CDR1 ENHRY and CDR2 SYGVKD. The CDR3: CAISARGLSIYEQYF. In nucleotides, the CDR3 is TGTGCCATCAGTGCCCGTGGCCTCTCGATATACGAGCAGTACTTC.

J is TRBJ2-1 and V is TRBV7-3; a possible D gene is TRBD2 (6 bases). Germline V gene data show CDR1 as SGHTA and CDR2 as FQGTGA. Trimming left V 4 bases short and J 7 bases short, with 8 bases between. This CDR3 is built from 12 residues. DNA of the CDR3: TGTGCCAGCAGCTCACGGGAGAATGAGCAGTTCTTC. Protein product: CASSSRENEQFF. Full variable domain (rest looked up from reference TRBV7-3 and TRBJ2-1): GAGVSQTPSNKVTEKGKYVELRCDPISGHTALYWYRQSLGQGPEFLIYFQGTGAADDSGLPNDRFFAVRPEGSVSTLKIQRTERGDSAVYLCASSSRENEQFFGPGTRLTVL.

CDR3 coding DNA: TGTGCCAGCAGCATAACCGGGACGGAAAAGTACGAGCAGTACTTC. Its translation: CASSITGTEKYEQYF. The rearrangement links TRBV5-6 to TRBJ2-7; D possibly uses TRBD1 or TRBD2 (5 bases each). Trimming shortened V by 4 bases and J by 4 bases, and 18 bases separated the two germline ends. Germline CDR1 and CDR2: SGHDT and YYEEEE. The CDR3 extends over 15 amino acids. Variable domain in full (rest from reference TRBV5-6 and TRBJ2-7): DAGVTQSPTHLIKTRGQQVTLRCSPKSGHDTVSWYQQALGQGPQFIFQYYEEEERQRGNFPDRFSGHQFPNYSSELNVNALLLGDSALYLCASSITGTEKYEQYFGPGTRLTVT.

The CDR3 loop reads CASNLRGQLDTEAFF. For the CDR3, the DNA is TGCGCCAGCAACCTCCGGGGACAACTGGACACTGAAGCTTTCTTT. This chain links TRBV5-1 with TRBJ1-1; a possible D gene is TRBD1 (6 bases). The CDR3 is 15 amino acids. Germline V gene data show CDR1 as SGHRS and CDR2 as YFSETQ. Trimming removed 6 bases at V and 3 bases at J, with 18 bases between. The whole variable domain, remainder taken from reference TRBV5-1 and TRBJ1-1, is KAGVTQTPRYLIKTRGQQVTLSCSPISGHRSVSWYQQTPGQGLQFLFEYFSETQRNKGNFPGRFSGRQFSNSRSEMNVSTLELGDSALYLCASNLRGQLDTEAFFGQGTRLTVV.

The chain has TRBV7-4 and TRBJ1-5, with TRBD1 as a possible D gene (5 bases). CDR1 is SGHVT, CDR2 SQSDAQ, per germline. The CDR3 runs to 20 residues. Between the trimmed V and J ends, which lost 1 base and 0 bases, there was a span of 22 bases. The CDR3 is CASSLDPRELGPFSNQPQHF. The CDR3 DNA is TGTGCCAGCAGCTTAGACCCCAGGGAGCTTGGTCCATTTAGCAATCAGCCCCAGCATTTT. Filled out from reference TRBV7-4 and TRBJ1-5, the complete variable domain reads GAGVSQSPRYKVAKRGRDVALRCDSISGHVTLYWYRQTLGQGSEVLTYSQSDAQRDKSGRPSGRFSAERPERSVSTLKIQRTEQGDSAVYLCASSLDPRELGPFSNQPQHFGDGTRLSIL.

This sequence joins TRBV18 and TRBJ2-7; 10 nucleotides agree with TRBD1. The V gene's germline CDR1 is KGHSH and CDR2 LQKENI. The CDR3 totals 15 residues. V trimming: 6 bases; J trimming: 6 bases; junction bases outside the gene matches: 11. CDR3 coding DNA: TGTGCCAGCTCCACCCTGGGACAGGGGAAATCCGAGCAGTACTTC. It specifies CASSTLGQGKSEQYF. Supplemented by reference TRBV18 and TRBJ2-7, the full variable domain reads NAGVMQNPRHLVRRRGQEARLRCSPMKGHSHVYWYRQLPEEGLKFMVYLQKENIIDESGMPKERFSAEFPKEGPSILRIQQVVRGDSAAYFCASSTLGQGKSEQYFGPGTRLTVT.

The genes are TRBV2 and TRBJ2-1; D remains ambiguous. V lost 9 bases and J 8 bases, leaving 17 bases between the germline ends. CDR1 SNHLY and CDR2 FYNNEI come from the germline V gene. The CDR3 loop spans 13 amino acids. CDR3 amino acids: CASQPRPGDEQFF. CDR3 bases: TGTGCCAGTCAACCGAGGCCCGGCGATGAGCAGTTCTTC.

Only one count was recorded for this clone. V is TRBV6-1 and J is TRBJ2-5; 8 positions agree with TRBD1. From germline, CDR1 is MNHNS and CDR2 SASEGT. The CDR3 has 16 amino acids. With V trimmed by 4 bases and J by 4 bases, 11 bases remained unmatched. Here the CDR3 reads CASSVIDRGLTETQYF. CDR3 DNA sequence: TGTGCCAGCAGTGTCATCGACAGGGGCCTTACAGAGACCCAGTACTTC.

The chain links TRBV7-8 to TRBJ2-1; 13 nucleotides match TRBD2. The V gene end was trimmed by 6 bases and the J gene end by 12 bases; junction bases not matched to a gene: 11. The CDR3 totals 15 residues. Germline V gene lookup returns CDR1 SGHVS and CDR2 FQNEAQ. CDR3 amino acids: CASSYAGLAGFGQFF. As DNA, the CDR3 is TGTGCCAGCAGTTATGCGGGACTAGCGGGATTCGGGCAGTTCTTC.